This T cell receptor beta chain appears in the sequencing data of a study of human T cells and chemical hapten exposure. This clonotype has more than one count but fewer than ten. Trimming cost V 2 bases and J 3 bases, with 9 bases left between them. The CDR3 contains 14 residues. CDR1 and CDR2 from the germline V gene are MNHEY and SVGEGT. TCRdb fed the RACE reads into MiXCR, producing one record per CDR3 protein. This table holds approximately 52,000 distinct CDR3 sequences, 8.5% to 10% found once. Time point of the sample: pre-sensitization, week 0. Noted treatment: therapeutic diphenylcyclopropenone sensitization with weekly scalp DPC. Whole blood that had not been fractionated was the source of extracted total RNA.

Sequencing was performed on whole blood, taken in connection with sensitization to the hapten diphenylcyclopropenone (DPC). The TCR originated in a woman in her twenties or thirties with alopecia areata. Some clones in this sample may be carry-over from other donors' samples. The chain combines TRBV6-2 or TRBV6-3 with TRBJ2-3, with D unclear. The CDR3 sequence: CASSYVAVTDTQYF. CDR3 in DNA: TGTGCCAGCAGTTACGTGGCCGTAACAGATACGCAGTATTTT.